This T cell receptor beta chain appears in the sequencing data of a study of T cell changes during pregnancy in multiple sclerosis. Per germline, CDR1 SGHKS and CDR2 YYEKEE (reference sequence). Deletions cut 4 bases from V and 0 bases from J, with 14 bases between. The CDR3 extends over 15 amino acids. Libraries were prepared by immunoSEQ multiplex PCR; TCRdb keeps only in-frame clonotypes and omits some of them. The sample has fewer than 55,000 clones, 85% to 95% seen once; the top ten hold 1% to 1.5%. Sequencing was carried out using peripheral blood. This rearrangement joins TRBV5-5 to TRBJ2-7, with D perhaps TRBD1 (6 bases). The TCR was taken from a female donor with multiple sclerosis, enrolled in a pregnancy study. CDR3: CASSVVGGPSYEQYF. The CDR3 DNA is TGTGCCAGCAGCGTTGTAGGGGGACCCTCCTACGAGCAGTACTTC. Filled out from reference TRBV5-5 and TRBJ2-7, the complete variable domain reads DAGVTQSPTHLIKTRGQQVTLRCSPISGHKSVSWYQQVLGQGPQFIFQYYEKEERGRGNFPDRFSARQFPNYSSELNVNALLLGDSALYLCASSVVGGPSYEQYFGPGTRLTVT.